The present T cell receptor (beta chain) was sequenced within a study of blood T cell repertoires in COVID-19. In the study overall: The origin of the acute and convalescent COVID-19 samples was the United States, Italy and Spain.

This CDR3 spans 12 amino acids. V dropped 6 bases and J dropped 12 bases, with 18 bases sitting between them. Germline values: CDR1 MNHNY, CDR2 SVGAGI (reference sequence). TCRdb keeps only in-frame clones here, not all; method: immunoSEQ multiplex PCR. Of approximately 68,000 clones in the sample, more than 60% were seen once. The TCR originated in a woman aged 50 to 65 with acute or convalescent COVID-19. The chain combines TRBV6-6 with TRBJ2-7; D is possibly TRBD1 (5 bases). The sequenced material came from peripheral blood. As DNA, the CDR3 is TGTGCCAGCAGCAAGACAGAGACCGATGCGTACTTC. It specifies CASSKTETDAYF.